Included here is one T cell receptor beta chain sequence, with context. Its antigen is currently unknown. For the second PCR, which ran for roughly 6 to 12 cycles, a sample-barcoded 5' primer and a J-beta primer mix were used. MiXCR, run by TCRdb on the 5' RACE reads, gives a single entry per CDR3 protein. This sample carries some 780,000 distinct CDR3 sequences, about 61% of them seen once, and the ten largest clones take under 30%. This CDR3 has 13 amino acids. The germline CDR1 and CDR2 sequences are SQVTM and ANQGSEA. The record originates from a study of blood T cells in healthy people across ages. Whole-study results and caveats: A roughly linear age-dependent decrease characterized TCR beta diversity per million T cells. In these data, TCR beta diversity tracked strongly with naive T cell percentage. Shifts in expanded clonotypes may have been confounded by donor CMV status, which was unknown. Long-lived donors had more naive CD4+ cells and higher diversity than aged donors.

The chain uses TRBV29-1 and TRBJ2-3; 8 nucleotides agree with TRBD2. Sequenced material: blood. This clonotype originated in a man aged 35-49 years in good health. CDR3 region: CTGLAGSTDTQYF. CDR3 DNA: TGCACGGGGTTAGCGGGGAGCACAGATACGCAGTATTTT.